This TCR beta chain was sequenced for a study of read filtering for tumor transcriptome and immune sequencing. CDR3 length equals 12 residues. The germline V gene has CDR1 SGHAT and CDR2 FQNNGV. V lost 10 bases, J lost 2 bases, and 4 bases stayed unmatched. From about 0.4 ug of RNA, a library with molecular barcoded alpha/delta and beta/gamma adaptors was made. TCRdb analysed the reads with MiXCR anew, one entry per CDR3 protein. Of roughly 82,000 distinct CDR3 sequences in the sample, roughly 12% were seen once. This clonotype has just a few counts. The source material was a population of CD138-negative cells sorted from bone marrow. The chain carries TRBV11-2 and TRBJ2-5, with 7 positions matching TRBD2. The sequence was collected from a donor aged 40 or over with multiple myeloma. The CDR3 DNA reads as TGTGCCACCACTAGCGATCAAGAGACCCAGTACTTC. Its translation: CATTSDQETQYF.